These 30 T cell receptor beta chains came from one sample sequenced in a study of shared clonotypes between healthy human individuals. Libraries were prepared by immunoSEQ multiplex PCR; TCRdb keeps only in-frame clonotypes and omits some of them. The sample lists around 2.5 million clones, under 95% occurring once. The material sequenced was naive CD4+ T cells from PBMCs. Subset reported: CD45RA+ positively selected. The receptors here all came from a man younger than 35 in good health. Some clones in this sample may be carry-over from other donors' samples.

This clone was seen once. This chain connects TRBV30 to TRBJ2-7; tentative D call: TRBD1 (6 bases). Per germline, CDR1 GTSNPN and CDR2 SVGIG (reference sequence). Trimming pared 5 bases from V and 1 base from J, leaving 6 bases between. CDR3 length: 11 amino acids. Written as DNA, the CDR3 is TGTGCCTGGGGACAGTCCTACGAGCAGTACTTC. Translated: CAWGQSYEQYF.

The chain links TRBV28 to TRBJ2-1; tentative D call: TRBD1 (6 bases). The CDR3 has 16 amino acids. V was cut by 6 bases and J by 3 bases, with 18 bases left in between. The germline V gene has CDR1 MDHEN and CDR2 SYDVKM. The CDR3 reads CASRGAMLTDYNEQFF. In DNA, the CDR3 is TGTGCCAGCAGGGGGGCGATGCTGACAGACTACAATGAGCAGTTCTTC.

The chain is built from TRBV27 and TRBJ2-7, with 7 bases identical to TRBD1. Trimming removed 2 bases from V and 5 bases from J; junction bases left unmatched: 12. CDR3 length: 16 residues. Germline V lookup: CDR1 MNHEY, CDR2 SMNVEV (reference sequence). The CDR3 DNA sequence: TGTGCCAGCAGTTTACTAGCCCGGGACAGTACCCACGAGCAGTACTTC. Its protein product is CASSLLARDSTHEQYF.

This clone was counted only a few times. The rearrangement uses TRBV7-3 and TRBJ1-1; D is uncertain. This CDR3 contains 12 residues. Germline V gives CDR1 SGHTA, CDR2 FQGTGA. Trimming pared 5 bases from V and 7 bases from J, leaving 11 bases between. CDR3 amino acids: CASSVMGGEAFF. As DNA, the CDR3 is TGTGCCAGCAGCGTAATGGGTGGTGAAGCTTTCTTT.

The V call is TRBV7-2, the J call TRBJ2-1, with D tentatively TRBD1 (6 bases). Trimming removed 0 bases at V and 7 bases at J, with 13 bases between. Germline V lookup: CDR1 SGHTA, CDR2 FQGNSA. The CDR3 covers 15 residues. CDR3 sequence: CASSLAVGRGNEQFF. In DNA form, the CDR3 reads TGTGCCAGCAGCTTAGCCGTGGGCAGGGGAAATGAGCAGTTCTTC.

The CDR3 sequence is CASSAGPFTGELFF. The CDR3 coding sequence is TGCGCCAGCAGTGCCGGGCCGTTCACCGGGGAGCTGTTTTTT. This chain connects TRBV10-2 to TRBJ2-2, with D uncertain. The germline V and J ends were trimmed by 4 bases and 4 bases, with 10 bases remaining between them. The CDR3 loop spans 14 amino acids. CDR1 is WSHSY, CDR2 SAAADI, per germline.

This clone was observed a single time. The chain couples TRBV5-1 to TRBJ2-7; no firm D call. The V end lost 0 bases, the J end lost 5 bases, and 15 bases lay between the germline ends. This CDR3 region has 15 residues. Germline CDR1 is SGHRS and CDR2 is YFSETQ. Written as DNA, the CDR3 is TGCGCCAGCAGCTTGGCGGGCCTAGGGCCGGACGAGCAGTACTTC. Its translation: CASSLAGLGPDEQYF.

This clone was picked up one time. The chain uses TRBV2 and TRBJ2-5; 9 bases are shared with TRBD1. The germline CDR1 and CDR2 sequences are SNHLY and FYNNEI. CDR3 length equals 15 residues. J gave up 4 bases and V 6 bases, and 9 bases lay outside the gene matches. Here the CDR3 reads CASRTEQGARETQYF. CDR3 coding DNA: TGTGCCAGCAGGACAGAACAGGGGGCAAGAGAGACCCAGTACTTC.

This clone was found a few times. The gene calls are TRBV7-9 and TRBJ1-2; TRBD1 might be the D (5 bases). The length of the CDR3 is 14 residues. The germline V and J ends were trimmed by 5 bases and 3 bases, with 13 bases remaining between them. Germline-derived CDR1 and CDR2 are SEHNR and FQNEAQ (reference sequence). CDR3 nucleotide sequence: TGTGCCAGCAGCGACCAAACAGGATACTATGGCTACACCTTC. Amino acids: CASSDQTGYYGYTF.

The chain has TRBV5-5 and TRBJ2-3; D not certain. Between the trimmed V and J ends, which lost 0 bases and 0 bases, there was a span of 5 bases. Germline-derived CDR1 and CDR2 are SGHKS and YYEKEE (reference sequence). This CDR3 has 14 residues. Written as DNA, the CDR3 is TGTGCCAGCAGCTTGGATCCAAGCACAGATACGCAGTATTTT. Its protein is CASSLDPSTDTQYF.

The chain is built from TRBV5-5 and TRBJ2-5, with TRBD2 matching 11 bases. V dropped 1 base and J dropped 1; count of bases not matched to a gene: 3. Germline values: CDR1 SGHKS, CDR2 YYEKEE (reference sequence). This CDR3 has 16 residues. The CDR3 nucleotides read TGTGCCAGCAGCTTGATCGGGACTAGCGGCCAAGAGACCCAGTACTTC. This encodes CASSLIGTSGQETQYF. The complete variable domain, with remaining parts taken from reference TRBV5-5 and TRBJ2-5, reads DAGVTQSPTHLIKTRGQQVTLRCSPISGHKSVSWYQQVLGQGPQFIFQYYEKEERGRGNFPDRFSARQFPNYSSELNVNALLLGDSALYLCASSLIGTSGQETQYFGPGTRLLVL.

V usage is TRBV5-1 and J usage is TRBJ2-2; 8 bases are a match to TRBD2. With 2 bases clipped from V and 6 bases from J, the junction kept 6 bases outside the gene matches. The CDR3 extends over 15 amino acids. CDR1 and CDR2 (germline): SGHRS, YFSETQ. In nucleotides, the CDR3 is TGCGCCAGCAGCTTCTTAGCGGGAAGGCCCGGGGAGCTGTTTTTT. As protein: CASSFLAGRPGELFF.

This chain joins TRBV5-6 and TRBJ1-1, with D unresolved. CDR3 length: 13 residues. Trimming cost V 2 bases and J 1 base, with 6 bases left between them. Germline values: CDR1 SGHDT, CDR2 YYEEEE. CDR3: CASSFPGNTEAFF. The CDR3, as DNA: TGTGCCAGCAGCTTCCCGGGGAACACTGAAGCTTTCTTT.

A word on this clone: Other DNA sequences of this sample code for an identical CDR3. The CDR3 DNA sequence: TGTGCCAGCAGGGGAGAAACCTACGAGCAGTACTTC. Protein: CASRGETYEQYF. The rearrangement joins TRBV2 to TRBJ2-7, with D possibly TRBD2 on 5 matching bases. The V and J ends lost 6 bases and 2 bases respectively, with 8 bases between them. Per germline, CDR1 SNHLY and CDR2 FYNNEI. This CDR3 has 12 residues.

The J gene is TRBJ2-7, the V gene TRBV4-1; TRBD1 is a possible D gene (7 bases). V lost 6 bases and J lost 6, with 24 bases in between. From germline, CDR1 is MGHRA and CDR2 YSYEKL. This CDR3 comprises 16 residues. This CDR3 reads CASRPLTVNQGGEQYF. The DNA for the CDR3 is TGCGCCAGCAGGCCTTTAACCGTCAATCAGGGGGGCGAGCAGTACTTC.

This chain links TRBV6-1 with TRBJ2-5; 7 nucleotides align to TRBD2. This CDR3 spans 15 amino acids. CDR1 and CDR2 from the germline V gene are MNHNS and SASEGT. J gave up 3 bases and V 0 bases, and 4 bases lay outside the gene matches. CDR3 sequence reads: CASSEAWLAEETQYF. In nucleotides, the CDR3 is TGTGCCAGCAGTGAAGCGTGGCTAGCGGAAGAGACCCAGTACTTC.

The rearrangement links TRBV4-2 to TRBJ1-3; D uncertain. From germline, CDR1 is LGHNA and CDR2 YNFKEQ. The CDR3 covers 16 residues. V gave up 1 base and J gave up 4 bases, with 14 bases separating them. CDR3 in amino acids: CASSQVLEQLGNTIYF. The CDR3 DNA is TGTGCCAGCAGCCAAGTATTAGAACAGTTGGGAAACACCATATATTTT.

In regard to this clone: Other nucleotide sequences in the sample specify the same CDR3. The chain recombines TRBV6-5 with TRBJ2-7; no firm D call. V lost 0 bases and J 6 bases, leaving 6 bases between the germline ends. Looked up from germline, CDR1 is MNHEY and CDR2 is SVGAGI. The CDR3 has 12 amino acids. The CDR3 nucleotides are TGTGCCAGCAGTTACTCAGGGTTCGAGCAGTACTTC. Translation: CASSYSGFEQYF.

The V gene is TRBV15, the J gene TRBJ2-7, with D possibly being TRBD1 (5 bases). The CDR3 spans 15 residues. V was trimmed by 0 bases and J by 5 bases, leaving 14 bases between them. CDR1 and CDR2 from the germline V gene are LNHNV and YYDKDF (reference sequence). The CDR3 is CATSREGAGWNEQYF. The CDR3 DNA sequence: TGTGCCACCAGCAGAGAAGGGGCAGGGTGGAACGAGCAGTACTTC.

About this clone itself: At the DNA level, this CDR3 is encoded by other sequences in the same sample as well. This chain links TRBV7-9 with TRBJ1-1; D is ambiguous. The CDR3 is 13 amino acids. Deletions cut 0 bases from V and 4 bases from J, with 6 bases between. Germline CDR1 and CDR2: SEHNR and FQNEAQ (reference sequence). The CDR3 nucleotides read TGTGCCAGCAGCTTAGCAGGGCCCACTGAAGCTTTCTTT. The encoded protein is CASSLAGPTEAFF.

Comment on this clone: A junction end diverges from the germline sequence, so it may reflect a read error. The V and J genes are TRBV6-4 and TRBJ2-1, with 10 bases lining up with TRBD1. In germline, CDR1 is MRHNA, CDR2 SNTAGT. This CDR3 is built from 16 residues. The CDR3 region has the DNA TGTGCCAGCAGCCTCCCCGACAGGGGGCCATACAATGAGCGGTTCTTC. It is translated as CASSLPDRGPYNERFF.

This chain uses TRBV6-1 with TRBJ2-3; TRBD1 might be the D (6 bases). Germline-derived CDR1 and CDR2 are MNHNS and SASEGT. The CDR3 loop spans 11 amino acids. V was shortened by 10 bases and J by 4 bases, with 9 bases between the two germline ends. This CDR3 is CATQGSDTQYF. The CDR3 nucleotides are TGTGCCACCCAGGGGTCAGATACGCAGTATTTT.

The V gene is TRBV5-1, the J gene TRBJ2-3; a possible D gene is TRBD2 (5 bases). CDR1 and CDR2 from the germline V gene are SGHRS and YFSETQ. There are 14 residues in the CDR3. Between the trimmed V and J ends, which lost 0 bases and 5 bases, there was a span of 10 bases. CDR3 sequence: CASSLAGKGDTQYF. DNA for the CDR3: TGCGCCAGCAGCTTGGCCGGGAAGGGAGATACGCAGTATTTT.

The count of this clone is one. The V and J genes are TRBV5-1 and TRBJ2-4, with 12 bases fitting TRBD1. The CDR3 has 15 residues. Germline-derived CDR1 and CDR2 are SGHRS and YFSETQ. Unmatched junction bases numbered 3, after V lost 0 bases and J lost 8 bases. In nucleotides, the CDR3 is TGCGCCAGCAGCTTGGCCGGGACAGGGGGCGACATTCAGTACTTC. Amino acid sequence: CASSLAGTGGDIQYF.

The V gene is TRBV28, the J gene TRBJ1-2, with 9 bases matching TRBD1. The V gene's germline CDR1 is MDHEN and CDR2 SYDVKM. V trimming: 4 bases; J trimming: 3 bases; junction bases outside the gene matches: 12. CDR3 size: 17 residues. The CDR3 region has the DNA TGTGCCAGCAGTTCTCTCAGGACAGGGGCAGGCCACTATGGCTACACCTTC. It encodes CASSSLRTGAGHYGYTF.

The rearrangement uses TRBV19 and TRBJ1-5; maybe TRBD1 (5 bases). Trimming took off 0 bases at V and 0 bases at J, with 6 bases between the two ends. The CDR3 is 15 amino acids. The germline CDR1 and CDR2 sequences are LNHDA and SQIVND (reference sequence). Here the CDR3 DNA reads TGTGCCAGTAGTATAGACAGGGATAGCAATCAGCCCCAGCATTTT. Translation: CASSIDRDSNQPQHF.

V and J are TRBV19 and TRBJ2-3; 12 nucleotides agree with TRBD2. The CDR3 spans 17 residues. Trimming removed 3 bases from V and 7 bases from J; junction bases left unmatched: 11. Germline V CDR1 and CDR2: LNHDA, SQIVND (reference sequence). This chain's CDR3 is CASSISGLAGGWNTQYF. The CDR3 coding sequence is TGTGCCAGTAGTATTTCGGGGCTAGCGGGAGGGTGGAATACGCAGTATTTT.

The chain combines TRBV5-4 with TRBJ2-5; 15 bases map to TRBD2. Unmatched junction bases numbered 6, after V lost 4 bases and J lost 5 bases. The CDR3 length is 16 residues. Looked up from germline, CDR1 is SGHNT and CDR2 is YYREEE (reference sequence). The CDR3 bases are TGTGCCAGCAGCAAGGGACTAGCGGGAGGTGGGGAGACCCAGTACTTC. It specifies CASSKGLAGGGETQYF. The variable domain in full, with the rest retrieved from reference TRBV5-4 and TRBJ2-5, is ETGVTQSPTHLIKTRGQQVTLRCSSQSGHNTVSWYQQALGQGPQFIFQYYREEENGRGNFPPRFSGLQFPNYSSELNVNALELDDSALYLCASSKGLAGGGETQYFGPGTRLLVL.

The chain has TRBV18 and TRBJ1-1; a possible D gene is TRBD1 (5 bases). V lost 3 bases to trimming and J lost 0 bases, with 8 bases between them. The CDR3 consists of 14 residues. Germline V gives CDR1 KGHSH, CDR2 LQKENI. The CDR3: CASSPWGMNTEAFF. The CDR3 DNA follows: TGTGCCAGCTCACCTTGGGGCATGAACACTGAAGCTTTCTTT.

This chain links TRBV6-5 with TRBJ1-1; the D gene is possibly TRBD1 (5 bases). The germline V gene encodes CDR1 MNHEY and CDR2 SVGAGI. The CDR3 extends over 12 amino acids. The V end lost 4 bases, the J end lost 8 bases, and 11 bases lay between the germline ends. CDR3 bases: TGTGCCAGCAGTTCAGGGTCCTCAGAAGCTTTCTTT. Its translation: CASSSGSSEAFF.